The rows below give T cell receptor beta chains drawn from one sample of a study of blood T cells in healthy people across ages. TCRdb re-derived calls from the 5' RACE reads in MiXCR, one entry per CDR3 protein. The sample lists 800,000 to 950,000 distinct CDR3 sequences, roughly 28% occurring once. These data are also associated with another study on T cells of mothers and their children.

The sample consisted of blood. Receptors were obtained from a woman in her thirties or forties in good health. CDR3s include the opening cysteine and the closing phenylalanine or tryptophan. A D gene is named only where the DNA matches it firmly. Where a row states a size, it is once, few, many or the class of an expanded clone; other rows omit it.

cdr3_nt	cdr3_aa	d_call	clone_size	j_call	v_call
TGTGCCAGCAGTTTACGAGTTGATCAGCCCCAGCATTTT	CASSLRVDQPQHF	NA	many	TRBJ1-5	TRBV12-3/TRBV12-4
TGCAGTGCTGGGGGACAGGGGAAGACTGAAGCTTTCTTT	CSAGGQGKTEAFF	TRBD1	few	TRBJ1-1	TRBV20-1
TGTGCCAGCAGTGACATAGCTGGGGCCAACGTCCTGACTTTC	CASSDIAGANVLTF	NA	many	TRBJ2-6	TRBV2
TGCAGTGCTAGAGATAATACACCCAACTATGGCTACACCTTC	CSARDNTPNYGYTF	NA	few	TRBJ1-2	TRBV20-1
TGTGCCAGCATCACCGGGGGACTTTACAATGAGCAGTTCTTC	CASITGGLYNEQFF	NA	NA	TRBJ2-1	TRBV28
TGTGCCAGCTCACCACCCGGGACAGGGAACTACGGGCAGTACTTC	CASSPPGTGNYGQYF	TRBD1	NA	TRBJ2-7	TRBV18
TGCAGTGCTAGGGGGCGCGACCCTTACGAGCAGTACTTC	CSARGRDPYEQYF	NA	many	TRBJ2-7	TRBV20-1
TGTGCCAGCAGCGGCTCGCGACTAGCGAAGAACAATGAGCAGTTCTTC	CASSGSRLAKNNEQFF	TRBD2	few	TRBJ2-1	TRBV7-8
TGCAGTGCTAGAGATCGTCAGCTCTCAAGACCCTACAATGAGCAGTTCTTC	CSARDRQLSRPYNEQFF	NA	many	TRBJ2-1	TRBV20-1
TGTGCCAGCAGCTTCGGCACCATTCTAGGTGGAGAGACCCAGTACTTC	CASSFGTILGGETQYF	NA	NA	TRBJ2-5	TRBV7-2
TGTGCCAGCAGTTTACCGGGGGGGCCGAGGAATGAGCAGTTCTTC	CASSLPGGPRNEQFF	TRBD2	few	TRBJ2-1	TRBV28
TGTGCCAGCAGCTTAAATATAAATTCACCCCTCCACTTT	CASSLNINSPLHF	NA	NA	TRBJ1-6	TRBV7-3
TGCAGCGTTGAGAAGGGTAGGGACACTGAAGCTTTCTTT	CSVEKGRDTEAFF	NA	few	TRBJ1-1	TRBV29-1
TGCAGTGCTAGGACAGGGGCTAGCACAGATACGCAGTATTTT	CSARTGASTDTQYF	TRBD1	NA	TRBJ2-3	TRBV20-1
TGTGCCAGCAGCTTCGCGAGGGATATGAACACTGAAGCTTTCTTT	CASSFARDMNTEAFF	NA	few	TRBJ1-1	TRBV11-2
TGTGCCAGCAGTTTGCAAGAAGAGACCCAGTACTTC	CASSLQEETQYF	NA	NA	TRBJ2-5	TRBV28
TGCGCCAGCAGCCAAGGAAGAGTGGGCAGGGGAGGCACTGAAGCTTTCTTT	CASSQGRVGRGGTEAFF	NA	NA	TRBJ1-1	TRBV4-1
TGCGCCAGCAGCGTTCCTGGAAGACAGGGCACAGATACGCAGTATTTT	CASSVPGRQGTDTQYF	NA	many	TRBJ2-3	TRBV5-1
TGTGCCAGCAGTCTCGGGCCAATTCGAACTGAAGCTTTCTTT	CASSLGPIRTEAFF	NA	NA	TRBJ1-1	TRBV12-3/TRBV12-4
TGTGCCAGCAGCCTCCGACCGAGAGCTGGAGTTAAACTGTTTTTT	CASSLRPRAGVKLFF	NA	few	TRBJ1-4	TRBV7-8
TGTGCCAGCACCCACGGACAGGGCTACGAGCAGTACTTC	CASTHGQGYEQYF	TRBD1	few	TRBJ2-7	TRBV12-3/TRBV12-4
TGCAGCGTGGAGACGGCCTGGGGCACTGAAGCTTTCTTT	CSVETAWGTEAFF	NA	NA	TRBJ1-1	TRBV29-1
TGTGCCAGCAGCCCCCAGCATGTAGATACGCAGTATTTT	CASSPQHVDTQYF	NA	NA	TRBJ2-3	TRBV14
TGTGCCAGCAGCTTGAATCGGGGTGATTGGACTGAAGCTTTCTTT	CASSLNRGDWTEAFF	NA	NA	TRBJ1-1	TRBV11-2
TGTGCCAGCCCACCAACCTCCTACGAGCAGTACTTC	CASPPTSYEQYF	NA	NA	TRBJ2-7	TRBV18
TGTGCCAGCAGCCCGAATCCCGGGACAGTTAATTCACCCCTCCACTTT	CASSPNPGTVNSPLHF	TRBD1	NA	TRBJ1-6	TRBV3-1
TGTGCCAGCAGTTTAGACAGGTTGGCTGGCTACACCTTC	CASSLDRLAGYTF	NA	few	TRBJ1-2	TRBV27
TGTGCCAGCGGGGAAGGACGGAACGAGCAGTACTTC	CASGEGRNEQYF	NA	many	TRBJ2-7	TRBV27
TGTGCCAGCAGCCCGACTAGCGGGGGAACCTACAATGAGCAGTTCTTC	CASSPTSGGTYNEQFF	TRBD2	many	TRBJ2-1	TRBV7-3
TGTGCCAGCAGTGGCGCTAGCGGGGGGAACGGGGAGCTGTTTTTT	CASSGASGGNGELFF	TRBD2	NA	TRBJ2-2	TRBV28
TGTGCCAGCAGTTTGCAGGGCGCTGAAAAACTGTTTTTT	CASSLQGAEKLFF	NA	NA	TRBJ1-4	TRBV28
TGTGCCAGCAGAGCCGCCGGGACAGGGTACAATGAGCAGTTCTTC	CASRAAGTGYNEQFF	TRBD1	NA	TRBJ2-1	TRBV7-3
TGTGCCAGCAGTTACCAAGGGGTATTGACTGAAGCTTTCTTT	CASSYQGVLTEAFF	NA	NA	TRBJ1-1	TRBV6-5
TGCAGCGTTGCCAATGGGGGGTGGACTGAAGCTTTCTTT	CSVANGGWTEAFF	NA	NA	TRBJ1-1	TRBV29-1
TGCGCCAGCAGCTCAGGGGAGATAAGAAGCACAGATACGCAGTATTTT	CASSSGEIRSTDTQYF	NA	many	TRBJ2-3	TRBV5-1
TGTGCCAGCAGCTCGGACAGGCTATACACAGATACGCAGTATTTT	CASSSDRLYTDTQYF	TRBD1	many	TRBJ2-3	TRBV7-8
TGCGCCAGCAGCCAAGGCAGATCCTACGAGCAGTACTTC	CASSQGRSYEQYF	NA	many	TRBJ2-7	TRBV3-1
TGTGCCAGCAGTTCCCTAGCGGGGGCTTACTACAATGAGCAGTTCTTC	CASSSLAGAYYNEQFF	TRBD2	many	TRBJ2-1	TRBV28
TGTGCCAGCAGCTTAGGTTCGGTTGGAGCTGGAAACACCATATATTTT	CASSLGSVGAGNTIYF	NA	NA	TRBJ1-3	TRBV11-2
TGTGCCAGCAGTTCTTTTCAGCGGGGGTCCAAAGAGACCCAGTACTTC	CASSSFQRGSKETQYF	TRBD2	many	TRBJ2-5	TRBV27
TGCGCCAGCAGCCAAGGACTAGCCATCATCACAGATACGCAGTATTTT	CASSQGLAIITDTQYF	TRBD2	few	TRBJ2-3	TRBV4-3
TGTGCCAGCAGCTCGTACAGGGGGAGTTTTGAAGCTTTCTTT	CASSSYRGSFEAFF	TRBD1	few	TRBJ1-1	TRBV7-2
TGTGCCAGCAGTGTGGGGGTACTCTCCTACGAGCAGTACTTC	CASSVGVLSYEQYF	NA	NA	TRBJ2-7	TRBV12-3/TRBV12-4
TGTGCCAGCAGCTTAGAACAGGGAGGGGAGACCCAGTACTTC	CASSLEQGGETQYF	NA	many	TRBJ2-5	TRBV5-6
TGTGCCAGCAGTTTAGGTCTCGGGGCTTATACCTACGAGCAGTACTTC	CASSLGLGAYTYEQYF	NA	NA	TRBJ2-7	TRBV12-3/TRBV12-4
TGCGCCAGCAGCTTGCGGACAGCCCAGACCCAGTACTTC	CASSLRTAQTQYF	NA	NA	TRBJ2-5	TRBV5-1
TGCAGTGCTAGTAAGGCAGGGAGCTATGGCTACACCTTC	CSASKAGSYGYTF	NA	many	TRBJ1-2	TRBV20-1
TGTGCCAGCAGTTACAGCGGACAGGGGCTAGGGAACACTGAAGCTTTCTTT	CASSYSGQGLGNTEAFF	TRBD1	few	TRBJ1-1	TRBV6-5
TGTGCCAGCAGTTACGGGGTAGGGGTGAACACTGAAGCTTTCTTT	CASSYGVGVNTEAFF	NA	NA	TRBJ1-1	TRBV25-1
TGTGCCAGCGGCCCCCGGGACTACACAGATACGCAGTATTTT	CASGPRDYTDTQYF	TRBD2	NA	TRBJ2-3	TRBV7-8
TGTGCCTGGGGGGAAGTTGGTACGGGGGGCGGCGAGCAGTACTTC	CAWGEVGTGGGEQYF	NA	few	TRBJ2-7	TRBV30
TGTGCCAGCAGCCTACAGCTATTCACAGATACGCAGTATTTT	CASSLQLFTDTQYF	NA	NA	TRBJ2-3	TRBV11-2
TGTGCCAGCAGTACGCACCTGAGGGGGAACACCGGGGAGCTGTTTTTT	CASSTHLRGNTGELFF	NA	NA	TRBJ2-2	TRBV28
TGCAGCGCTTATATGACGGAGAACAATGAGCAGTTCTTC	CSAYMTENNEQFF	NA	many	TRBJ2-1	TRBV20-1